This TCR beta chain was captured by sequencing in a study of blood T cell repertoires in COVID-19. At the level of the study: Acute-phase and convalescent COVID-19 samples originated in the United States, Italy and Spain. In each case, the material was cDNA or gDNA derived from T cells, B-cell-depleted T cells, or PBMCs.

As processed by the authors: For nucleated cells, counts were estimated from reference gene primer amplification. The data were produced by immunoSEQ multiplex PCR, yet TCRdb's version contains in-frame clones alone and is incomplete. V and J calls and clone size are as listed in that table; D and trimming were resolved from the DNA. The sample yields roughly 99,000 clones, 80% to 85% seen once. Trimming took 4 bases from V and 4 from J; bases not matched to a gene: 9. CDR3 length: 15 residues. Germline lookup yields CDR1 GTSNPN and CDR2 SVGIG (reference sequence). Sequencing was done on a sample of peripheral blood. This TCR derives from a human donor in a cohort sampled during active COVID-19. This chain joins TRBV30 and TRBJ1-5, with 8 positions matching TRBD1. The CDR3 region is CAWTETGAFNQPQHF. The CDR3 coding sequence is TGTGCCTGGACAGAGACAGGGGCCTTTAATCAGCCCCAGCATTTT.